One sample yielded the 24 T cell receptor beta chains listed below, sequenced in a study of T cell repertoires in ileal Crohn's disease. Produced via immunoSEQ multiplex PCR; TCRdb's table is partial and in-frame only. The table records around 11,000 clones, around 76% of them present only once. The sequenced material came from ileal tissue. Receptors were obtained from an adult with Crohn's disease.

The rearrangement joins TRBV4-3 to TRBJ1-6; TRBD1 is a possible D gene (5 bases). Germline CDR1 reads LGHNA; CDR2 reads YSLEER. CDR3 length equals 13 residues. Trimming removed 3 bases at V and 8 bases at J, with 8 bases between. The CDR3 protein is CASSQDMDSPLHF. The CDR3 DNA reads TGCGCCAGCAGCCAGGACATGGATTCACCCCTCCACTTT.

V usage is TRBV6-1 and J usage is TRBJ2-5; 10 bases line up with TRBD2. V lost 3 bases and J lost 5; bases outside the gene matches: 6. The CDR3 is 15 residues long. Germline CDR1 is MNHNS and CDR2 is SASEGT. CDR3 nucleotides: TGTGCCAGCAGTGATACTAGCGGGGTCGGGGAGACCCAGTACTTC. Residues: CASSDTSGVGETQYF.

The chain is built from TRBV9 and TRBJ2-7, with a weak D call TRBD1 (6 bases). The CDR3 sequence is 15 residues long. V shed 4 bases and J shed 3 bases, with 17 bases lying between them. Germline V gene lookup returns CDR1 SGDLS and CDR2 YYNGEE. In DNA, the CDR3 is TGTGCCAGCAGCATGAAACCAGGGGAAAGCTACGAGCAGTACTTC. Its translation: CASSMKPGESYEQYF.

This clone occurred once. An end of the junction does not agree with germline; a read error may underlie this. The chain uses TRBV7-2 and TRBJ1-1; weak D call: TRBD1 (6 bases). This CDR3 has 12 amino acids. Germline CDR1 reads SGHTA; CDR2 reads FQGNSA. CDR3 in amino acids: CASSLRGGGPTF. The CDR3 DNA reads TGTGCCAGCAGCTTAAGGGGGGGCGGCCCGACCTTT.

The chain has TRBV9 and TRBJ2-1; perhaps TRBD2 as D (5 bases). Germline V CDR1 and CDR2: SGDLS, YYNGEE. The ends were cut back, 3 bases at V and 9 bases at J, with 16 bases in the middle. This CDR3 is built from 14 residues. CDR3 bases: TGTGCCAGCAGCGCCCCTCGGGGTTACGGTGAGCAGTTCTTC. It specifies CASSAPRGYGEQFF.

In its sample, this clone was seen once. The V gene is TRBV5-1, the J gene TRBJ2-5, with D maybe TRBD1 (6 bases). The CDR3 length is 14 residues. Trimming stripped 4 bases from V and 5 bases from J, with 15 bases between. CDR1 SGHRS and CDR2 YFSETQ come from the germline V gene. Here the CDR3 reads CASSDYQGTETQYF. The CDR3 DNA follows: TGCGCCAGCAGCGATTACCAGGGGACGGAGACCCAGTACTTC. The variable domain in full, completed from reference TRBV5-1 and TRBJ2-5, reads KAGVTQTPRYLIKTRGQQVTLSCSPISGHRSVSWYQQTPGQGLQFLFEYFSETQRNKGNFPGRFSGRQFSNSRSEMNVSTLELGDSALYLCASSDYQGTETQYFGPGTRLLVL.

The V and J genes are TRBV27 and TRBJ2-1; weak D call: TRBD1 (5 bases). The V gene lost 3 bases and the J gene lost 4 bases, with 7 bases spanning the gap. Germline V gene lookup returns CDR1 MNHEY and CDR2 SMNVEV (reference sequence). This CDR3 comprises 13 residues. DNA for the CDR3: TGTGCCAGCAGTTTGGACACGTACAATGAGCAGTTCTTC. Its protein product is CASSLDTYNEQFF.

The CDR3 DNA sequence: TGCGCCAGCAGCTTGTTTAGCGGGGCCACCGAGGTGGCCAAAAACATTCAGTACTTC. Translation: CASSLFSGATEVAKNIQYF. The chain employs TRBV5-1 and TRBJ2-4; 8 bases fit TRBD2. This CDR3 spans 19 amino acids. The junction had 13 bases not matched to a gene; V was cut back by 1 base and J by 1 base. The germline CDR1 and CDR2 sequences are SGHRS and YFSETQ.

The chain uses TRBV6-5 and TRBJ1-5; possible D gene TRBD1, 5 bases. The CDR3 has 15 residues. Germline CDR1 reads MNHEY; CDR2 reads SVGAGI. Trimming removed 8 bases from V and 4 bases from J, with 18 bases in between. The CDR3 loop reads CASATDPGTNQPQHF. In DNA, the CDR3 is TGTGCCAGCGCAACGGATCCAGGGACTAATCAGCCCCAGCATTTT.

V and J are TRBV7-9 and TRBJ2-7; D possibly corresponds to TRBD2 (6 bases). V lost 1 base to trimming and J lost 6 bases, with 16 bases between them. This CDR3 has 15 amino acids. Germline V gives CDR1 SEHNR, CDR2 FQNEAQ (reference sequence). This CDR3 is CASSLGGAGISEQYF. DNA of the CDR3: TGTGCCAGCAGCTTAGGAGGGGCGGGAATATCCGAGCAGTACTTC.

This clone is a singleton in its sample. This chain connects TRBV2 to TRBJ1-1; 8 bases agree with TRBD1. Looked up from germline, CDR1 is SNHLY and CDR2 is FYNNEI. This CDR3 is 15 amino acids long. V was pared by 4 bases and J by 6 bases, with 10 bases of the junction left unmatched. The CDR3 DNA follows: TGTGCCAGCAGTGTTCTGGGCAGGGGGCCTTCTGAAGCTTTCTTT. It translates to CASSVLGRGPSEAFF.

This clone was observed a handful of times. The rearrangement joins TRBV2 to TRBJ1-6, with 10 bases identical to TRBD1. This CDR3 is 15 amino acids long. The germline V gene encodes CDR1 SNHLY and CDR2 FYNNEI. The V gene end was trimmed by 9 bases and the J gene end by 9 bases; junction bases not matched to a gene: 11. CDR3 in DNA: TGTGCCAGACGAAAGGGGACAGGGGAAAGTTCACCCCTCCACTTT. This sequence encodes CARRKGTGESSPLHF. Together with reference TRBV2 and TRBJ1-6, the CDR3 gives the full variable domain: EPEVTQTPSHQVTQMGQEVILRCVPISNHLYFYWYRQILGQKVEFLVSFYNNEISEKSEIFDDQFSVERPDGSNFTLKIRSTKLEDSAMYFCARRKGTGESSPLHFGNGTRLTVT.

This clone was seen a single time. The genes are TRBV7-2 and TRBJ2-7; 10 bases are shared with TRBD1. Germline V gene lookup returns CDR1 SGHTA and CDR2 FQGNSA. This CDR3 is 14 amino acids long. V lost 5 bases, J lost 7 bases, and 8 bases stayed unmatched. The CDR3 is CASSARQGAGEQYF. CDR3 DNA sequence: TGTGCCAGCAGCGCTCGACAGGGGGCGGGGGAGCAGTACTTC.

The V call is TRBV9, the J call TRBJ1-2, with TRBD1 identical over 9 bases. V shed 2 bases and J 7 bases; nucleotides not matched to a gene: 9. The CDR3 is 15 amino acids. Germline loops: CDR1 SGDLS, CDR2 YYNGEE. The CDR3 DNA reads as TGTGCCAGCAGCGTCCAGACAGGGGGTCCTTTTGGCTACACCTTC. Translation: CASSVQTGGPFGYTF.

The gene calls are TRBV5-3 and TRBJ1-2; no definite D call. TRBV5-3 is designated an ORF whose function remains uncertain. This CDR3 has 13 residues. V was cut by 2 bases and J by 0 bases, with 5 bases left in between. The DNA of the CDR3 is TGTGCCAGAAGCTTCTACGCTAACTATGGCTACACCTTC. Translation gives CARSFYANYGYTF.

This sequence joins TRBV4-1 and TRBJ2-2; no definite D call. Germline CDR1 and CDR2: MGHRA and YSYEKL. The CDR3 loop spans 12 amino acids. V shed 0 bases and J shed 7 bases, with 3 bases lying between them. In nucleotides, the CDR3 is TGCGCCAGCAGCCAAGACGTCGGGGAGCTGTTTTTT. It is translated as CASSQDVGELFF.

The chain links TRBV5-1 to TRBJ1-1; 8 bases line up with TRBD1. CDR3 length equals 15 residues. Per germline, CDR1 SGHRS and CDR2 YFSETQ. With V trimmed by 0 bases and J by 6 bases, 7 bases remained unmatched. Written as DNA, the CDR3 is TGCGCCAGCAGCTTGGAAGACAGGGGATATGCTGAAGCTTTCTTT. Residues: CASSLEDRGYAEAFF.

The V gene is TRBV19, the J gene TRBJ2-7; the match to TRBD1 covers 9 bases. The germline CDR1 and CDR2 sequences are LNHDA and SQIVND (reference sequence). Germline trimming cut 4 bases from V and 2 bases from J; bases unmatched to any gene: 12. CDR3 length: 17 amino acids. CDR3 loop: CASSTRPGTGYTYEQYF. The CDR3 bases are TGTGCCAGTAGTACTCGCCCCGGGACAGGGTATACCTACGAGCAGTACTTC.

Here the CDR3 reads CASTRDATLYNEQFF. The CDR3 region has the DNA TGTGCCAGCACCCGAGATGCTACCCTCTACAATGAGCAGTTCTTC. V is TRBV27 and J is TRBJ2-1; unclear D gene. Germline V CDR1 and CDR2: MNHEY, SMNVEV (reference sequence). The CDR3 totals 15 residues. Trimming pared 7 bases from V and 3 bases from J, leaving 16 bases between.

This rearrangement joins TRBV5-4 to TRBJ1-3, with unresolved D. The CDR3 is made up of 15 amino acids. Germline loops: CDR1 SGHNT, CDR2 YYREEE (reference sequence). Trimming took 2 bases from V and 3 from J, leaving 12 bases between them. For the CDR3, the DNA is TGTGCCAGCAGCTTTGACACGCGGGTTGGAAACACCATATATTTT. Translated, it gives CASSFDTRVGNTIYF.

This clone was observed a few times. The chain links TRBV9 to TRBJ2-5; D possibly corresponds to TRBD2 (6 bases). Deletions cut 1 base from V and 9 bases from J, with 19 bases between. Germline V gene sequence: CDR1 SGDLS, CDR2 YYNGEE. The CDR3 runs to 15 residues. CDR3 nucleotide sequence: TGTGCCAGCAGCGTATCTTGGGGGGTCGGGGAGCCCCAGTACTTC. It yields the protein CASSVSWGVGEPQYF.

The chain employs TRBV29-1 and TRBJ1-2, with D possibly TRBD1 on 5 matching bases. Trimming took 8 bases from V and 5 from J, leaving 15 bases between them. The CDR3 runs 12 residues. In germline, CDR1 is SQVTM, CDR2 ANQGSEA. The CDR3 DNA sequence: TGCAGCTCCGGTGGGCAGGGATATGGCTACACCTTC. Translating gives CSSGGQGYGYTF.

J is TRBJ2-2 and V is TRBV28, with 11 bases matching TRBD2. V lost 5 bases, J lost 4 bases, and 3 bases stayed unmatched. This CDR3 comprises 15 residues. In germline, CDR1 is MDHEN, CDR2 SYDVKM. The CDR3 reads CASSDSGGATGELFF. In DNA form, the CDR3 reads TGTGCCAGCAGTGATAGCGGGGGGGCCACCGGGGAGCTGTTTTTT.

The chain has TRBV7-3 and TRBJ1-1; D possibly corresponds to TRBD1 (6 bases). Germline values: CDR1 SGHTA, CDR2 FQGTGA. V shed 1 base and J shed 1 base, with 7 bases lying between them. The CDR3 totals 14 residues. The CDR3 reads CASSLRTENTEAFF. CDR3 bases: TGTGCCAGCAGCTTAAGGACAGAGAACACTGAAGCTTTCTTT.